The TCR beta chain under discussion was sequenced for a study of blood T cell repertoires in COVID-19. About the research overall: T cells, B-cell-depleted T cells, or PBMCs provided the cDNA or gDNA that served as material.

Original processing methods: Reference gene primers were amplified, and this amplification served to estimate nucleated cell counts. Sequencing was performed with immunoSEQ multiplex PCR; in TCRdb, only in-frame clones are kept and a portion is missing. V and J calls and clone size are those listed in that table; D and trimming were worked out from the DNA. Of 300,000 to 450,000 clones listed, roughly 90% are singletons. This clone was observed a single time. Those enrolled, adults aged about 18 to 89 years, came from roughly 22 US areas. The recovered donors of Cohort 3 showed two negative PCRs, clearance, or symptom resolution. The receptor was derived from a young woman who had recovered from COVID-19. The specimen was PBMCs or T cells enriched from blood (not recorded which).

The chain's CDR3 is CASTGGTGVTGELFF. The CDR3 coding sequence is TGTGCCAGCACCGGAGGGACAGGGGTCACCGGGGAGCTGTTTTTT. The chain joins TRBV2 to TRBJ2-2; 10 bases match TRBD1. V lost 7 bases, J lost 4 bases, and 6 bases stayed unmatched. The CDR3 is 15 amino acids. CDR1 and CDR2 from the germline V gene are SNHLY and FYNNEI.